The 9 T cell receptor beta chains presented below share a single source sample, sequenced in a study of human CD8 memory T cell subsets. Production of TCR beta libraries used UMI-labeled 5' RACE as the method. TCRdb reanalyzed the 5' RACE reads, giving one entry per CDR3 protein sequence and no DNA. The sample data list about 9,200 distinct CDR3 sequences. The sample was CD8+ stem-like memory T cells (TSCM and TCM) sorted from PBMCs. The sample's subset: stem-like memory CD8 T cells (TSTEM), CCR7+ PD-1- TIGIT-. All receptors come from a human donor in good health.

The chain employs TRBV29-1 and TRBJ1-1; TCRdb indicates TRBD1, and absent DNA this call remains unverified. CDR3 length: 12 residues. Per the germline V gene, CDR1 is SQVTM and CDR2 is ANQGSEA. The CDR3 sequence: CSALQGNTEAFF.

The chain carries TRBV7-2 and TRBJ2-1; checking the TCRdb D call of TRBD1 is not possible without DNA. Germline CDR1 SGHTA, CDR2 FQGNSA. CDR3 length: 17 residues. CDR3 residues: CASSLHIGTGTDNEQFF.

The chain employs TRBV4-3 and TRBJ2-7; the D call from TCRdb, TRBD2, cannot be confirmed without DNA. There are 15 residues in the CDR3. Germline assignment: CDR1 LGHNA and CDR2 YSLEER. CDR3: CASSLGSGLTYEQYF.

This clonotype is identified as medium-sized from frequency. This chain connects TRBV4-1 to TRBJ1-1; TCRdb proposes TRBD1, but this gene call is untestable without DNA. Germline V CDR1 and CDR2: MGHRA, YSYEKL. The CDR3 covers 15 residues. CDR3 region: CASSLGGAANTEAFF.

The V call is TRBV5-1, the J call TRBJ2-1; TCRdb lists TRBD1, though no DNA is available to test this call. CDR3 size: 16 residues. Germline CDR1 reads SGHRS; CDR2 reads YFSETQ. CDR3 region: CASSSPLGGDDNEQFF. The variable domain in full, with the rest retrieved from reference TRBV5-1 and TRBJ2-1, is KAGVTQTPRYLIKTRGQQVTLSCSPISGHRSVSWYQQTPGQGLQFLFEYFSETQRNKGNFPGRFSGRQFSNSRSEMNVSTLELGDSALYLCASSSPLGGDDNEQFFGPGTRLTVL.

This rearrangement joins TRBV4-1 to TRBJ2-7. This CDR3 has 14 amino acids. The germline V gene encodes CDR1 MGHRA and CDR2 YSYEKL. The CDR3 here is CASSQVVFTYEQYF.

The chain joins TRBV6-4 to TRBJ2-1; the D call from TCRdb, TRBD2, cannot be confirmed without DNA. The germline V gene encodes CDR1 MRHNA and CDR2 SNTAGT. The CDR3 extends over 16 amino acids. The CDR3 protein is CASSDNNVAGGGEQFF.

J is TRBJ2-1 and V is TRBV4-3. The length of the CDR3 is 15 residues. Germline V gives CDR1 LGHNA, CDR2 YSLEER. CDR3 residues: CASSSSGPGSNEQFF.

The chain links TRBV12-3 or TRBV12-4 to TRBJ2-5; the D gene TCRdb calls, TRBD1, cannot be checked with no DNA. The CDR3 consists of 12 residues. The CDR3 is CASSPGGETQYF.